This record covers a single T cell receptor beta chain. Trimming shortened V by 7 bases and J by 4 bases, and 14 bases separated the two germline ends. The CDR3 contains 15 residues. The germline CDR1 and CDR2 sequences are MNHEY and SMNVEV (reference sequence). This table comes from immunoSEQ multiplex PCR, and its TCRdb copy is limited to in-frame clones, with some not included. The sample has 65,000 to 70,000 clones; roughly 80% are singletons. This sample is part of a study of control samples from healthy donors and cancer patients. The sequence was collected from a woman between 50 and 59 years old with lung cancer. V is TRBV27 and J is TRBJ2-6, with unresolved D. Source material: PBMCs. DNA of the CDR3: TGTGCCAGCAAACGCCAGGCCTCCGGGGCCAACGTCCTGACTTTC. This translates into CASKRQASGANVLTF.